This is a list of T cell receptor beta chains from one sample in a study of identical twins. TCRdb independently ran MiXCR on the 5' RACE reads; one entry per CDR3 protein. In the table there are 250,000 to 300,000 distinct CDR3 sequences, roughly 9% of which are singletons. The data also belong to a second study, concerning yellow fever vaccine responses in identical twins.

The source material was CD8+ T cells sorted from blood. These receptors came from a young woman in good health. CDR3s include the opening cysteine and the closing phenylalanine or tryptophan. The D gene is left open where the match is weak. Clone size is stated in some rows and not others, as once, few, many or a class when expanded.

13,TRBV29-1,-,many,TRBJ2-3,TGCAGCGTTGTCGCCCGAACCACAGATACGCAGTATTTT,CSVVARTTDTQYF
17,TRBV10-3,TRBD2,few,TRBJ2-2,TGTGCCACTCGGACTAGCGGGGGGCCGACGAACACCGGGGAGCTGTTTTTT,CATRTSGGPTNTGELFF
18,TRBV20-1,-,-,TRBJ2-2,TGCAGTGCCCATCCGCCTTTGGACGGCCCCGACAACACCGGGGAGCTGTTTTTT,CSAHPPLDGPDNTGELFF
17,TRBV28,-,many,TRBJ2-2,TGTGCCAGCAGTTTAGGGGACGGGGTAATAGACACCGGGGAGCTGTTTTTT,CASSLGDGVIDTGELFF
16,TRBV4-1,-,many,TRBJ1-4,TGCGCCAGCAGCCTCCGCGTCGGGGGTTACGATGAAAAACTGTTTTTT,CASSLRVGGYDEKLFF
19,TRBV9,-,-,TRBJ2-3,TGTGCCAGCAGCGTATCTGAGGGGAGTGAGATCTTTCGTGAGGATACGCAGTATTTT,CASSVSEGSEIFREDTQYF
15,TRBV30,-,few,TRBJ2-5,TGTGCCTGGAGTTCCTTGGTCAAGACAAAAGAGACCCAGTACTTC,CAWSSLVKTKETQYF
14,TRBV27,TRBD2,few,TRBJ2-3,TGTGCCACTGGTTCGGGAGGGCCGCCAGATACGCAGTATTTT,CATGSGGPPDTQYF
15,TRBV27,TRBD2,few,TRBJ2-1,TGTGCCAGCAGTTTATTTAGCGGGAGCTACAATGAGCAGTTCTTC,CASSLFSGSYNEQFF
16,TRBV7-7,TRBD1,-,TRBJ2-7,TGTGCTAGCAGCTTTGCCCCGGGACAGGGTATCGACGAGCAGAACTTC,CASSFAPGQGIDEQNF
17,TRBV12-3/TRBV12-4,TRBD2,many,TRBJ2-3,TGTGCCAGCACGCCCAATTCATTAGCGGGAGGGCCTGGTACGCAGTATTTT,CASTPNSLAGGPGTQYF
11,TRBV5-5,-,many,TRBJ2-5,TGTGCCAGCAGCTTGAGGGAGACCCAGTACTTC,CASSLRETQYF
14,TRBV7-9,-,few,TRBJ2-5,TGTGCCAGCAGCTTAGTCGCGGTTCAAGAGACCCAGTACTTC,CASSLVAVQETQYF
16,TRBV23-1,TRBD1,-,TRBJ2-5,TGCGCCAGCAGTCAAGGGGACAGGGGGCGTCGGGAGACCCAGTACTTC,CASSQGDRGRRETQYF
17,TRBV4-3,TRBD2,few,TRBJ2-2,TGCGCCAGCAGCCAAGGACTAGCGGGAGTGAACACCGGGGAGCTGTTTTTT,CASSQGLAGVNTGELFF
15,TRBV2,TRBD1,many,TRBJ2-4,TGTGCCAGCAGTGACAAGATTCCGGGACAGGGAGTTCAGTACTTC,CASSDKIPGQGVQYF
13,TRBV7-9,TRBD1,few,TRBJ2-1,TGTGCCAGCAGCGAAACAGGGGGGCATGAGCAGTTCTTC,CASSETGGHEQFF
20,TRBV20-1,TRBD1,-,TRBJ2-6,TGCAGTGCTAGAGCGTACTTGACAGGGGGGGTTCAATCTGGGGCCAACGTCCTGACTTTC,CSARAYLTGGVQSGANVLTF
14,TRBV30,-,-,TRBJ2-3,TGTGCCTGGAGTGCGACTATTCCTCCAGATACGCAGTATTTT,CAWSATIPPDTQYF
17,TRBV6-5,TRBD1,few,TRBJ2-7,TGTGCCAGCAGTTACGGGACAGGGGGTGTTGGTGGTTACGAGCAGTACTTC,CASSYGTGGVGGYEQYF
15,TRBV7-9,TRBD1,-,TRBJ2-2,TGTGACAGCAGCTGGGACAGACAGAACACCGGGGAGCTGTTTTTT,CDSSWDRQNTGELFF
11,TRBV2,TRBD1,few,TRBJ2-7,TGTGCCAGCAGGACAGGGGTAGGGCAGTACTTC,CASRTGVGQYF
17,TRBV7-9,TRBD1,few,TRBJ2-3,TGTGCCAGCAGCTCTACCCAGACAGGGTCTAGCACAGATACGCAGTATTTT,CASSSTQTGSSTDTQYF
15,TRBV12-3/TRBV12-4,-,-,TRBJ1-2,TGTGCCAGCAGCCCAACAGGACTCCCCGGGTATGGCTACACCTTC,CASSPTGLPGYGYTF